This TCR beta chain was documented in a study of T-cell memory formation after mild COVID-19. Study information: Among the donors, TCR clusters were largely specific to each donor. Notes on the study in general: Mainly CM and EM harbored the contracting CD4+ clones; mainly EMRA harbored the CD8+ ones. Clones that contracted from day 15 to 85 were balanced CD4/CD8, while later expanders leaned CD4+.

Trimming shortened V by 2 bases and J by 0 bases, and 5 bases separated the two germline ends. The CDR3 consists of 14 residues. MiXCR, applied by TCRdb to the 5' RACE reads, yields one record per CDR3 protein. The sample holds hundreds of thousands of distinct CDR3 sequences, around 19% seen once. This clonotype was seen repeatedly, ten times or more. The antigen is not known. Sequenced: PBMCs or a T cell subset sorted from them (not recorded which). The sequence derives from an adult woman who had mild COVID-19 (a few samples of this study predate the infection). Cell type and time point are not known. The chain couples TRBV12-3 or TRBV12-4 to TRBJ2-4; D call uncertain. DNA for the CDR3: TGTGCCAGCAGTTTAAGCGTAGCCAAAAACATTCAGTACTTC. Translation: CASSLSVAKNIQYF.